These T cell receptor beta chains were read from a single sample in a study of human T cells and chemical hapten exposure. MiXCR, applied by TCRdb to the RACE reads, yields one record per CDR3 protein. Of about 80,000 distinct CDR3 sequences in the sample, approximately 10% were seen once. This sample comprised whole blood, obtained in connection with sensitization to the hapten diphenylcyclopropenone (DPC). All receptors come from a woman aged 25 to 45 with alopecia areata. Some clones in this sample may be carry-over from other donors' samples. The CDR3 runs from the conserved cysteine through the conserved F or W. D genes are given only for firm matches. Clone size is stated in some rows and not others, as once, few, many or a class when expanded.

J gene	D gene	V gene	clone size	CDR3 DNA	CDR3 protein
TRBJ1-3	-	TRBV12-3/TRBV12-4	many	TGTGCCAGCAGTCTACAGGTCCTTGCCTCTGGAAACACCATATATTTT	CASSLQVLASGNTIYF
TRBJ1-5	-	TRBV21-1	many	TGTGCCAGCAGTCATGAACAGGGGACCCATCAGCCCCAGCATTTT	CASSHEQGTHQPQHF
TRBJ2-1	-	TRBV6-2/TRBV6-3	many	TGTGCCAGCAACTCTCCCGGGGCCTCTAGTGAGCAGTTCTTC	CASNSPGASSEQFF
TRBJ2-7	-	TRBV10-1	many	TGCGCCAGCAGTGAGGGGCTCCCGGCCTACGAGCAGTACTTC	CASSEGLPAYEQYF
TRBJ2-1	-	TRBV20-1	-	TGCAGTGCTAGTGTCTCCCGGGCCCAGGAGCAGTTCTTC	CSASVSRAQEQFF
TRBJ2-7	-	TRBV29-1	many	TGCAGCGTTACAGGGCTCGGGGGATCCTACGAGCAGTACTTC	CSVTGLGGSYEQYF
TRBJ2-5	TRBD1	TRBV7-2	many	TGTGCCAGCAGCTCTGCGGGGACAGGAGAGACCCAGTACTTC	CASSSAGTGETQYF
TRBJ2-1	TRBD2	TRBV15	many	TGTGCCACCAGCGCCTTAGCGGGCAGCTCCTACAATGAGCAGTTCTTC	CATSALAGSSYNEQFF
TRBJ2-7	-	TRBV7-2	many	TGTGCCAGCAGCCCTCGGGTAGGCAGTACCGAGCAGTACTTC	CASSPRVGSTEQYF
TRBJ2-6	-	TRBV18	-	TGTGCCAGCTCACCGCTGGACATTTCCTCTGGGGCCAACGTCCTGACTTTC	CASSPLDISSGANVLTF
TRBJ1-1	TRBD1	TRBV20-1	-	TGCAGTGCTAGGGCGACCGGGACAGGGTCTGAAGCTTTCTTT	CSARATGTGSEAFF
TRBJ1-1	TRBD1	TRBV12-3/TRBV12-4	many	TGTGCCAGCAGTCCCAGGACAGGGTGGGCCACTGAAGCTTTCTTT	CASSPRTGWATEAFF
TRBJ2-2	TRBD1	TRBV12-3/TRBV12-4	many	TGTGCCAGCAGCCTGACAGGGGGTCACACCGGGGAGCTGTTTTTT	CASSLTGGHTGELFF
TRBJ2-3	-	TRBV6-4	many	TGTGCCAGCAGTTTAGTGGCGGCAGATACGCAGTATTTT	CASSLVAADTQYF
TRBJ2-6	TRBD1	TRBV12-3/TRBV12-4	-	TGTGCCAGCAGCTTACACCAAGGAGTAGGGCAGGGGGCTGGCGGGGCCAACGTCCTGACTTTC	CASSLHQGVGQGAGGANVLTF
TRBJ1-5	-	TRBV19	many	TGTGCCAGTAGTATAGAGCAGAAACAGCCCCAGCATTTT	CASSIEQKQPQHF
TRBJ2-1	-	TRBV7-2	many	TGTGCCAGCAGCCCAGGACAGCCCAATGAGCAGTTCTTC	CASSPGQPNEQFF
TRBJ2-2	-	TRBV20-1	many	TGCAGTGCTAGAGATCGGCGGGGCGGTGGGGAGCTGTTTTTT	CSARDRRGGGELFF
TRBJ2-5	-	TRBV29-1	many	TGCAGCGTTGCTGGGCTACAAGAGACCCAGTACTTC	CSVAGLQETQYF
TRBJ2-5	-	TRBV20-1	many	TGCAGTGCTAGACCTTTTACGGCGGTCCAAGAGACCCAGTACTTC	CSARPFTAVQETQYF
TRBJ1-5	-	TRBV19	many	TGTGCCAGTAGTATTACGGGAGATCAGCCCCAGCATTTT	CASSITGDQPQHF
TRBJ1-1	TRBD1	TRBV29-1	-	TGCAGCGTTGACAGGGGGTATGGCACTGAAGCTTTCTTT	CSVDRGYGTEAFF
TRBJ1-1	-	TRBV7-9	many	TGTGCCAGCAGCTGGGGACACTTTGAAGCTTTCTTT	CASSWGHFEAFF
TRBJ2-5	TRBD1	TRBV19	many	TGTGCCAGTAGTCCCCGGGACAGGGGGTCTAATTCGTACCAAGAGACCCAGTACTTC	CASSPRDRGSNSYQETQYF
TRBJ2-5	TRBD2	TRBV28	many	TGTGCCAGCAGTCAGACTAGCGGGGGGCAAGAGACCCAGTACTTC	CASSQTSGGQETQYF
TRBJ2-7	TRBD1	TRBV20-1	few	TGCAGGGCCACAGGGGCGAACTTCTTCTACGAGCAGTACTTC	CRATGANFFYEQYF
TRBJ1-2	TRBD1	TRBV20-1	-	TGCAGTGCTATTCCCGCGAGACAGGGGGGTAACTATGGCTACACCTTC	CSAIPARQGGNYGYTF
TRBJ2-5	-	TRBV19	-	TGTGCCAGTAGTATATCCGGGGTAGAGACCCAGTACTTC	CASSISGVETQYF
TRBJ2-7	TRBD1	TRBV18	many	TGTGCCAGCTCACCACCGGACAGGGGTGAGCAGTACTTC	CASSPPDRGEQYF
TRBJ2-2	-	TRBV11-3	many	TGTGCCAGCAGCTTAGTACAGGGATTAACCGGGGAGCTGTTTTTT	CASSLVQGLTGELFF
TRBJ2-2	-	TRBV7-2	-	TGTGCCAGCAGGGCGCCCGGACTCACCGGGGAGCTGTTTTTT	CASRAPGLTGELFF
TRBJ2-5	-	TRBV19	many	TGTGCCAGTAGTATCTCGGATAGCGGAGGGTCGGACCAGTACTTC	CASSISDSGGSDQYF
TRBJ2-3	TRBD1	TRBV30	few	TGTGCCTGGAGTGAGACAGGGGCTGGCACAGATACGCAGTATTTT	CAWSETGAGTDTQYF
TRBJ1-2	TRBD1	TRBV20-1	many	TGCAGTGCTACGGACAGGGCTAACTATGGCTACACCTTC	CSATDRANYGYTF
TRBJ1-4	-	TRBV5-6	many	TGTGCCAGCACGACCTGGGGGGCTGAAAAACTGTTTTTT	CASTTWGAEKLFF
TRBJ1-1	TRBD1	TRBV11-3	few	TGTGCCAGCAGCTTAGGGTGGCAGGGGGGTAACACTGAAGCTTTCTTT	CASSLGWQGGNTEAFF
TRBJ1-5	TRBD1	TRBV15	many	TGTGCCACCAGCAGGGGACAGGGGGGACAGGAGCCCCAGCATTTT	CATSRGQGGQEPQHF
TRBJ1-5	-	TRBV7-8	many	TGTGCCAGCAGCCCACCGTCTGCCATCTATAGCAATCAGCCCCAGCATTTT	CASSPPSAIYSNQPQHF
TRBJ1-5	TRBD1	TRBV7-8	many	TGTGCCAGCAGCCCAGGGGGGGTCCGTCAGCCCCAGCATTTT	CASSPGGVRQPQHF
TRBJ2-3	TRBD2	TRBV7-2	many	TGTGCCAGCAGCTCCAGAGCGGGAGGCACAGATACGCAGTATTTT	CASSSRAGGTDTQYF
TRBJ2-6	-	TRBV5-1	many	TGCGCCAGCAGCCTGCGGGACACCACCTATTCTGGGGCCAACGTCCTGACTTTC	CASSLRDTTYSGANVLTF
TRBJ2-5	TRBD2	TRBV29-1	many	TGCAGCGCAGAACTAGCGGGAGAACAAGAGACCCAGTACTTC	CSAELAGEQETQYF